A single sample is the source of the 4 T cell receptor beta chains below, sequenced in a study of cytomegalovirus exposure and HLA in healthy donors. The primer mix had 60 Vbeta and 13 Jbeta primers. The repertoire was sequenced with immunoSEQ multiplex PCR; TCRdb's copy has only in-frame clones and lacks some. This sample yields about 76,000 clones, of which just under 80% are seen a single time; over 7% belongs to the top ten. Sequencing was performed on PBMCs. The receptors were sampled from a woman in her 40s in good health and CMV-seropositive.

V gene TRBV6-6 combines with J gene TRBJ1-1; D remains unclear. This CDR3 comprises 13 residues. Between the trimmed V and J ends, which lost 3 bases and 4 bases, there was a span of 9 bases. Germline-derived CDR1 and CDR2 are MNHNY and SVGAGI (reference sequence). The CDR3 coding sequence is TGTGCCAGCAGTTATGGGAGCGCCACTGAAGCTTTCTTT. Its translation is CASSYGSATEAFF.

The rearrangement uses TRBV18 and TRBJ1-1; D gene ambiguous. The CDR3 has 13 amino acids. CDR1 is KGHSH, CDR2 LQKENI, per germline. V was trimmed by 3 bases and J by 7 bases, leaving 12 bases between them. DNA for the CDR3: TGTGCCAGCTCACCCAGGCAAAAGATTGAAGCTTTCTTT. Encoded protein: CASSPRQKIEAFF.

About this clone itself: One end of the junction varies from germline; a read error may be responsible. The same CDR3 is also encoded by other DNA sequences in this sample. V is TRBV9 and J is TRBJ1-1, with no clear D. CDR3 length equals 14 residues. Germline CDR1 and CDR2: SGDLS and YYNGEE. The CDR3 region is CASSVGVMNTEAFF. The CDR3 DNA reads TGTGCCAGCAGCGTCGGAGTTATGAACACTGAGGCTTTCTTT.

This chain connects TRBV9 to TRBJ1-6; TRBD1 might be the D (6 bases). Trimming cost V 3 bases and J 7 bases, with 8 bases left between them. Germline CDR1 and CDR2: SGDLS and YYNGEE. This CDR3 has 13 residues. The CDR3 region is CASSGGGNSPLHF. CDR3 nucleotide sequence: TGTGCCAGCAGCGGAGGGGGAAATTCACCCCTCCACTTT.